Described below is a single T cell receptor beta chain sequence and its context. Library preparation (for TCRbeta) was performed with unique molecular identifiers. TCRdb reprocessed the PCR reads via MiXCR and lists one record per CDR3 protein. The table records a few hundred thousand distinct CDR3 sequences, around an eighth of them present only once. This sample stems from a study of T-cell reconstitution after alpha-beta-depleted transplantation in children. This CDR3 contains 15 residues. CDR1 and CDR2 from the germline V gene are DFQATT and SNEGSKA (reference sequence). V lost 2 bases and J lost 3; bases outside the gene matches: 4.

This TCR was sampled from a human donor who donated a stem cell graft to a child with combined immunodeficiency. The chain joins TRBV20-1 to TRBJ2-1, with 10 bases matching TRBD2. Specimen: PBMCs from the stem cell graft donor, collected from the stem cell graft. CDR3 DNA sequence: TGCAGTGCTAGATACCCTAGCGGGGGCTACAATGAGCAGTTCTTC. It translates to CSARYPSGGYNEQFF.